This T cell receptor (beta chain) originates from a study of CD8+CD57+ T cells in acquired aplastic anemia. The overall study: The study obtained an average of around 3.4 ug of DNA from sorted CD4+ and CD8+ cells.

Germline loops: CDR1 SGHRS, CDR2 YFSETQ. V was shortened by 4 bases and J by 7 bases, with 18 bases between the two germline ends. The CDR3 has 14 amino acids. Broader study findings: CD8+ Simpson's diversity showed no significant patient-control difference.

Profiling that covered TCR beta VDJ and CDR3 relied on genomic DNA as its template. TCRdb passed the reads through MiXCR, listing each CDR3 protein once. The table lists about 200,000 distinct CDR3 sequences, approximately 51% of them singletons. Comment on this clonotype: The antigen remains undetermined. Given a much more abundant clone one base away, this may be a read error.

Before being chosen for sequencing, patients had shown CD8+CD57+ cell expansion by flow cytometry. All patients were therapy-naive when blood was sampled. The TCR originated in a human donor with aplastic anemia. The J gene is TRBJ2-7, the V gene TRBV5-1; perhaps TRBD2 as D (5 bases). Material for sequencing was sorted CD4+, CD8+, or CD8+CD57+ T cells (not recorded which) from PBMCs. The CDR3 sequence is CASSTGFSDREQYF. CDR3 nucleotides: TGCGCCAGCAGCACGGGGTTCTCGGATAGGGAGCAGTACTTC.